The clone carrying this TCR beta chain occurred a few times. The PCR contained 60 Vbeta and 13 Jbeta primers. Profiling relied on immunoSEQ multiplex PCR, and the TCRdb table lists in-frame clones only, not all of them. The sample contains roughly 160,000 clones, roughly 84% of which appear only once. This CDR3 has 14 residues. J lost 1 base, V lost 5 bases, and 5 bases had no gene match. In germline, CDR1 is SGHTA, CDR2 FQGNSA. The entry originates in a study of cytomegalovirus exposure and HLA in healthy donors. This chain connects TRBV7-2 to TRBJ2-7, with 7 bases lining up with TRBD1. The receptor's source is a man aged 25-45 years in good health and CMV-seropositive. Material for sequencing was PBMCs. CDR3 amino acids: CASSMDRRSYEQYF. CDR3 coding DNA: TGTGCCAGCAGCATGGACAGGCGGTCCTACGAGCAGTACTTC.